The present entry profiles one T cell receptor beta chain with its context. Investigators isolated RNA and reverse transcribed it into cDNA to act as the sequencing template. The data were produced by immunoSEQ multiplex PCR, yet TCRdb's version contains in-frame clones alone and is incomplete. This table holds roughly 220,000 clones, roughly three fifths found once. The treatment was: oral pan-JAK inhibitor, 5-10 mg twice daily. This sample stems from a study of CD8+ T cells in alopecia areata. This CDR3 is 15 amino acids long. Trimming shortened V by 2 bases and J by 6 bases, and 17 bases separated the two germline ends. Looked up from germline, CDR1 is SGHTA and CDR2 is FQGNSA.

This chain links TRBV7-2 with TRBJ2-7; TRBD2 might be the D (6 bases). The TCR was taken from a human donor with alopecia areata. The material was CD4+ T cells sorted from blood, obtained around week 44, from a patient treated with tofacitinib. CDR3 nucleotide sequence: TGTGCCAGCAGCTTATCGGGGGATTTTCTTTCCGAGCAGTACTTC. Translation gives CASSLSGDFLSEQYF.